The present entry profiles one TCR beta chain with its context. This record comes from a study of T cells in Graves' hyperthyroidism and ophthalmopathy. Germline CDR1 is KGHDR and CDR2 is SFDVKD. V lost 5 bases and J lost 2, with 10 bases in between. This CDR3 is 14 amino acids long. Regions amplified from RNA transcripts were the TCR beta CDR3 regions. During a first-round RT-PCR of the TCR CDR3, the HTBI primer set was used. Each CDR3 protein gets one entry after TCRdb re-called the multiplex PCR reads with MiXCR. Found here are hundreds of thousands of distinct CDR3 sequences, around 13% of them singletons; the top ten hold 4.5% to 6%.

The TCR comes from a woman younger than 45 with Graves' hyperthyroidism that later progressed to Graves' ophthalmopathy. This chain uses TRBV24-1 with TRBJ2-3; D tentatively fits TRBD1 or TRBD2 (6 bases each). The sample was blood. The chain's CDR3 is CATSGGASTDTQYF. The CDR3 DNA sequence: TGTGCCACCAGTGGGGGGGCCTCCACAGATACGCAGTATTTT.